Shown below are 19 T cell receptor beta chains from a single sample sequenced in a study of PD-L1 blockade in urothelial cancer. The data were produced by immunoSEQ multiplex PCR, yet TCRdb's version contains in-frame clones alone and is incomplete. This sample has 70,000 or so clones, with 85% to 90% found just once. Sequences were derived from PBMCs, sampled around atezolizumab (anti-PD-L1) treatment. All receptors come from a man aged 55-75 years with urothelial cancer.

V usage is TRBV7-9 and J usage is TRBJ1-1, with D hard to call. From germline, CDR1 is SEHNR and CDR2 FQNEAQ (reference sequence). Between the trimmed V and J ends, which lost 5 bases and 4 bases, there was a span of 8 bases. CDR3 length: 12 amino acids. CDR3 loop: CASSRGTTEAFF. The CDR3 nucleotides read TGTGCCAGCAGCCGAGGCACCACTGAAGCTTTCTTT.

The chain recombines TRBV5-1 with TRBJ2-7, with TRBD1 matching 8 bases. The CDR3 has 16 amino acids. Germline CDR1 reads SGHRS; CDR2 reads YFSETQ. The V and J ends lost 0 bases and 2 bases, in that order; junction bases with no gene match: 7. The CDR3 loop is CASSLDSGGNPYEQYF. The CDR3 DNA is TGCGCCAGCAGCTTGGATTCAGGGGGCAATCCCTACGAGCAGTACTTC.

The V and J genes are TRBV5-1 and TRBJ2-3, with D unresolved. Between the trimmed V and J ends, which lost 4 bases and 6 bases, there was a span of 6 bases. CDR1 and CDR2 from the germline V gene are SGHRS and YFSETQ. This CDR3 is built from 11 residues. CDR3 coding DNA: TGCGCCAGCAGCGAGGCGGATACGCAGTATTTT. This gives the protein CASSEADTQYF.

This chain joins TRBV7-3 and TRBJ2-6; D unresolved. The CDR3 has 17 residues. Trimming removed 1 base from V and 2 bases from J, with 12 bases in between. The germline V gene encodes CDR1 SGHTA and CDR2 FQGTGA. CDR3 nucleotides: TGTGCCAGCAGCTTAAGCCCCACTAATACTGGGGCCAACGTCCTGACTTTC. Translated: CASSLSPTNTGANVLTF.

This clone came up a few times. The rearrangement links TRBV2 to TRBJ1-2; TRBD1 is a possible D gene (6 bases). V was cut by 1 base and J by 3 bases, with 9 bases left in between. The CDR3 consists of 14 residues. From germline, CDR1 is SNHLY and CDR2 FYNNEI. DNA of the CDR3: TGTGCCAGCAGTGAAGACAGGGTGGACTATGGCTACACCTTC. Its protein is CASSEDRVDYGYTF.

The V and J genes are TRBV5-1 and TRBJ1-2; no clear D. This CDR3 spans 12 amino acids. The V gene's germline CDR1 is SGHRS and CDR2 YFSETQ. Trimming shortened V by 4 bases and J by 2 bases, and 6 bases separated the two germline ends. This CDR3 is CASSGQNYGYTF. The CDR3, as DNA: TGCGCCAGCAGCGGGCAAAACTATGGCTACACCTTC.

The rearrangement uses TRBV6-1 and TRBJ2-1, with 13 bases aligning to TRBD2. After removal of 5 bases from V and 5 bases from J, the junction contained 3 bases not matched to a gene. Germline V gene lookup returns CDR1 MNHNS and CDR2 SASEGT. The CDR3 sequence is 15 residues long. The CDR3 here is CASSWTSGSNNEQFF. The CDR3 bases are TGTGCCAGCAGTTGGACTAGCGGGAGTAACAATGAGCAGTTCTTC.

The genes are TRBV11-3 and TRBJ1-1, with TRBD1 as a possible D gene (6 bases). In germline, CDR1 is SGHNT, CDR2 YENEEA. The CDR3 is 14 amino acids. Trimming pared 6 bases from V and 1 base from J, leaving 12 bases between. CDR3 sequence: CASRATGPNTEAFF. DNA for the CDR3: TGTGCCAGCAGAGCAACAGGGCCGAACACTGAAGCTTTCTTT.

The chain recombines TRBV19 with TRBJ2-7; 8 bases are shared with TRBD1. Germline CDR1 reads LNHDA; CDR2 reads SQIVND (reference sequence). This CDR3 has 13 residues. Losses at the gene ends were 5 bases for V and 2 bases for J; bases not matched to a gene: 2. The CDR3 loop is CASSGQGPYEQYF. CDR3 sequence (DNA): TGTGCCAGTAGTGGACAGGGCCCCTACGAGCAGTACTTC.

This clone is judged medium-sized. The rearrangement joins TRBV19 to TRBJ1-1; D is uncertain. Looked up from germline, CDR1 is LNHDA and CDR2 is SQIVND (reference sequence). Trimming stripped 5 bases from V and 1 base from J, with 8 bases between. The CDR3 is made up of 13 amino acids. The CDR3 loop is CASSPRQNTEAFF. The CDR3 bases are TGTGCCAGTAGTCCAAGACAGAACACTGAAGCTTTCTTT.

The CDR3 DNA reads TGTGCCAGCAGTGACAGGGGGCTTGTCGGGGAGCTGTTTTTT. Its protein product is CASSDRGLVGELFF. The chain uses TRBV6-1 and TRBJ2-2; 8 nucleotides agree with TRBD1. Germline CDR1 MNHNS, CDR2 SASEGT. The CDR3 is made up of 14 amino acids. V trimming: 3 bases; J trimming: 7 bases; junction bases outside the gene matches: 4.

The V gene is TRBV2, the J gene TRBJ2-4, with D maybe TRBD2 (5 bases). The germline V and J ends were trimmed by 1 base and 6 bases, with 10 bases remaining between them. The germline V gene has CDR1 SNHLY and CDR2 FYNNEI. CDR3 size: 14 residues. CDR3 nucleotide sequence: TGTGCCAGCAGTGAAGGGGGAGCCGGAAACATTCAGTACTTC. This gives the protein CASSEGGAGNIQYF.

The CDR3 protein is CASSQLAGAGEQYF. CDR3 in DNA: TGTGCCAGCAGCCAGCTAGCGGGAGCGGGCGAGCAGTACTTC. The V and J genes are TRBV7-2 and TRBJ2-7; 10 nucleotides line up with TRBD2. This CDR3 is 14 amino acids long. V lost 5 bases to trimming and J lost 6 bases; unmatched junction nucleotides: 7. Germline V CDR1 and CDR2: SGHTA, FQGNSA.

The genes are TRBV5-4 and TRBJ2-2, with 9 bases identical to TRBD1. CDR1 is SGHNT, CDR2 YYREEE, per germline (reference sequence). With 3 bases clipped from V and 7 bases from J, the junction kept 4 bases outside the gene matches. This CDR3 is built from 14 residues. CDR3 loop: CASSSTGGLGELFF. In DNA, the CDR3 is TGTGCCAGCAGCTCGACAGGGGGACTCGGGGAGCTGTTTTTT. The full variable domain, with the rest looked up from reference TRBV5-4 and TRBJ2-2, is ETGVTQSPTHLIKTRGQQVTLRCSSQSGHNTVSWYQQALGQGPQFIFQYYREEENGRGNFPPRFSGLQFPNYSSELNVNALELDDSALYLCASSSTGGLGELFFGEGSRLTVL.

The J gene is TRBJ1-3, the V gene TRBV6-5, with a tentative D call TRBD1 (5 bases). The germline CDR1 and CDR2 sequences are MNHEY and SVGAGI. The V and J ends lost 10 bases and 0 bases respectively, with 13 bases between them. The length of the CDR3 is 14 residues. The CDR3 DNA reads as TGTGCCACCCAGGGTCATAGCTCTGGAAACACCATATATTTT. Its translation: CATQGHSSGNTIYF.

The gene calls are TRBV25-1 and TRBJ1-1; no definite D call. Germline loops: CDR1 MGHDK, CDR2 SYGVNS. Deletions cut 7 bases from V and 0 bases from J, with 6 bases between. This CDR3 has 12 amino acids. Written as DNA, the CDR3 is TGTGCCAGCACTAGCATGAACACTGAAGCTTTCTTT. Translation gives CASTSMNTEAFF.

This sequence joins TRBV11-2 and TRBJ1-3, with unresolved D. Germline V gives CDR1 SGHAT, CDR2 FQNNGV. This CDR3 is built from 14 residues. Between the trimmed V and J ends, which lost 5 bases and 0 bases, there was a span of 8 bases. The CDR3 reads CASSIKSSGNTIYF. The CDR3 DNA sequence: TGTGCCAGCAGCATAAAGAGCTCTGGAAACACCATATATTTT.

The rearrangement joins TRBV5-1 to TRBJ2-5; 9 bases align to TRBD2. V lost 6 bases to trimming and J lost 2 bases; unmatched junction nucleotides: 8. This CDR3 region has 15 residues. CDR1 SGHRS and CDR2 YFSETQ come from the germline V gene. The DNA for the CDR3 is TGCGCCAGCACTTACCTCGGACTAGCGCAAGAGACCCAGTACTTC. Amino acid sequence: CASTYLGLAQETQYF.

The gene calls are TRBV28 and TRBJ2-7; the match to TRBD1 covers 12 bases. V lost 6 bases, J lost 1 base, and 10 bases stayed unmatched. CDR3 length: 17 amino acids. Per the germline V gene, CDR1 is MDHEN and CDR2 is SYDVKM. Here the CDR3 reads CASRGQGAKRGSYEQYF. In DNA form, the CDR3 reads TGTGCCAGCAGGGGACAGGGGGCTAAGCGAGGGTCCTACGAGCAGTACTTC.